Below, 11 T cell receptor beta chains from the same sample are listed, as sequenced in a study of shared clonotypes between healthy human individuals. Naive CD8 isolation took CD45RO-negative cells positively selected for CCR7 and excluded terminally differentiated effector memory CD45RA+ cells. Using immunoSEQ multiplex PCR, the repertoire was profiled, and TCRdb retains in-frame clones only, with some absent. Here the sample spans 1.5 million to 2.5 million clones, approximately 94% being singletons. Source material: naive CD8+ T cells sorted from blood. The origin of the receptors is a man younger than 30 in good health.

The rearrangement uses TRBV30 and TRBJ2-3; either TRBD1 or TRBD2 may fit D (5 bases each). V was shortened by 1 base and J by 4 bases, with 18 bases between the two germline ends. This CDR3 comprises 16 residues. In germline, CDR1 is GTSNPN, CDR2 SVGIG (reference sequence). The CDR3 is CAWSGPGTHDPDTQYF. The CDR3 DNA reads as TGTGCCTGGAGTGGGCCCGGGACCCATGATCCAGATACGCAGTATTTT.

The chain is built from TRBV25-1 and TRBJ1-2, with D unresolved. Trimming left V 1 base short and J 8 bases short, with 8 bases between. From germline, CDR1 is MGHDK and CDR2 SYGVNS. CDR3 length: 12 amino acids. CDR3 in DNA: TGTGCCAGCAGTGAATGGTCTGGAGGCTACACCTTC. Amino acid sequence: CASSEWSGGYTF.

This sequence joins TRBV30 and TRBJ2-3, with TRBD2 matching 9 bases. Germline values: CDR1 GTSNPN, CDR2 SVGIG (reference sequence). CDR3 length: 15 residues. V shed 3 bases and J 3 bases; nucleotides not matched to a gene: 7. CDR3 sequence: CAWSFLAGVTDTQYF. CDR3 nucleotides: TGTGCCTGGAGCTTCTTAGCGGGAGTAACAGATACGCAGTATTTT. Full variable domain (missing parts from reference TRBV30 and TRBJ2-3): SQTIHQWPATLVQPVGSPLSLECTVEGTSNPNLYWYRQAAGRGLQLLFYSVGIGQISSEVPQNLSASRPQDRQFILSSKKLLLSDSGFYLCAWSFLAGVTDTQYFGPGTRLTVL.

The chain has TRBV18 and TRBJ2-3; D call uncertain. This CDR3 has 14 amino acids. V gave up 0 bases and J gave up 5 bases, with 9 bases separating them. CDR1 KGHSH and CDR2 LQKENI come from the germline V gene. The CDR3 is CASSPPPIEDTQYF. Here the CDR3 DNA reads TGTGCCAGCTCACCACCCCCGATAGAAGATACGCAGTATTTT.

This sequence joins TRBV2 and TRBJ2-7; no clear D. The V gene lost 0 bases and the J gene lost 3 bases, with 6 bases spanning the gap. CDR3 length: 13 amino acids. The germline V gene encodes CDR1 SNHLY and CDR2 FYNNEI. In DNA, the CDR3 is TGTGCCAGCAGTGAAGCCGTCTACTACGAGCAGTACTTC. Protein product: CASSEAVYYEQYF.

The chain recombines TRBV9 with TRBJ2-2; D gene ambiguous. The CDR3 covers 15 residues. V was trimmed by 3 bases and J by 4 bases, leaving 13 bases between them. From germline, CDR1 is SGDLS and CDR2 YYNGEE. In DNA form, the CDR3 reads TGTGCCAGCAGCGGGTCAGCGATAGGCACCGGGGAGCTGTTTTTT. It codes for CASSGSAIGTGELFF.

The CDR3: CASSLFPPSGGYYEQYF. CDR3 nucleotide sequence: TGTGCCAGCAGTTTATTCCCTCCTAGCGGGGGTTACTACGAGCAGTACTTC. The chain carries TRBV27 and TRBJ2-7, with TRBD2 matching over 10 bases. Germline CDR1 is MNHEY and CDR2 is SMNVEV (reference sequence). CDR3 length equals 17 residues. V was clipped by 1 base and J by 3 bases; unmatched bases: 9.

V gene TRBV5-5 combines with J gene TRBJ1-6; TRBD1 matches at 7 bases. J lost 10 bases, V lost 8 bases, and 15 bases had no gene match. CDR1 and CDR2 (germline): SGHKS, YYEKEE (reference sequence). The CDR3 has 15 amino acids. The CDR3 region is CASYLRQGDRSPLHF. CDR3 sequence (DNA): TGTGCCAGTTACCTCCGACAGGGAGACCGCTCACCCCTCCACTTT.

This chain joins TRBV5-8 and TRBJ2-7, with D hard to call. Germline V gene data show CDR1 as SGHTS and CDR2 as YDEGEE. V dropped 2 bases and J dropped 4 bases, with 10 bases sitting between them. This CDR3 region has 13 residues. CDR3: CASSFQPTYEQYF. CDR3 DNA: TGTGCCAGCAGCTTCCAGCCGACGTACGAGCAGTACTTC.

The gene calls are TRBV10-3 and TRBJ2-2; D is uncertain. Germline CDR1 reads ENHRY; CDR2 reads SYGVKD. The CDR3 spans 17 residues. V was cut by 1 base and J by 1 base, with 13 bases left in between. The CDR3 region is CAISELGWVGNTGELFF. DNA for the CDR3: TGTGCCATCAGTGAGTTGGGCTGGGTAGGGAACACCGGGGAGCTGTTTTTT.

This sequence joins TRBV5-6 and TRBJ1-2, with D possibly matching TRBD1 (5 bases). The CDR3 runs 16 residues. In germline, CDR1 is SGHDT, CDR2 YYEEEE. V was shortened by 4 bases and J by 0 bases, with 16 bases between the two germline ends. The CDR3 spells CASSPLGTEANYGYTF. The CDR3 DNA sequence: TGTGCCAGCAGCCCCCTCGGGACGGAAGCTAACTATGGCTACACCTTC.